This is a list of T cell receptor beta chains from one sample in a study of blood T cell repertoires in COVID-19. Profiled with immunoSEQ multiplex PCR; TCRdb holds only in-frame clones, not every one. Among some 250,000 clones, about 90% were seen once, and the ten largest hold roughly 1.2%. Sequences were obtained from PBMCs or T cells enriched from blood (not recorded which). These receptors were collected from a human donor in a cohort exposed to, infected with or recovered from COVID-19 (not recorded which). The donor label of this sample is uncertain. The CDR3 runs from the conserved cysteine through the conserved F or W. A D gene is named only where the DNA matches it firmly. For some rows the clone size is stated as once, few or many, or as a class when expanded; others skip it.

D | J | V | size | DNA | CDR3
TRBD1 | TRBJ2-1 | TRBV5-1 | - | TGCGCCAGCAGCTTACTACAGGGGGCCAATGAGCAGTTCTTC | CASSLLQGANEQFF
TRBD1 | TRBJ1-6 | TRBV6-2/TRBV6-3 | once | TGTGCCAGCAGTTCCATCGGGACAGGGGGATCACCCCTCCACTTT | CASSSIGTGGSPLHF
- | TRBJ1-2 | TRBV27 | - | TGTGCCAGCGGATTAAAACAGGCGGTTTATGGCTACACCTTC | CASGLKQAVYGYTF
TRBD1 | TRBJ1-2 | TRBV2 | - | TGTGCCAGCCTCCCGGATTCGGACAGGGACGGGAGTAACTATGGCTACACCTTC | CASLPDSDRDGSNYGYTF
- | TRBJ1-1 | TRBV6-5 | - | TGTGCCAGCAGTTACGGGGGGGCAAGCACTGAAGCTTTCTTT | CASSYGGASTEAFF
- | TRBJ1-4 | TRBV7-9 | - | TGTGCCAGCAGCTTGGGGGACAAGGATGAAAAACTGTTTTTT | CASSLGDKDEKLFF
TRBD2 | TRBJ2-3 | TRBV12-5 | - | TGTGCTAGTGGTTTGGGTAGCGGGGGAACCACAGATACGCAGTATTTT | CASGLGSGGTTDTQYF
TRBD1 | TRBJ1-3 | TRBV4-1 | - | TGCGCCAGCAGCCAAGATCCAGGGGGGCTCTCTGGAAACACCATATATTTT | CASSQDPGGLSGNTIYF
TRBD1 | TRBJ1-2 | TRBV28 | few | TGTGCCAGCAGTTCGGACAGGTGGGGGGGCTACACCTTC | CASSSDRWGGYTF
- | TRBJ2-1 | TRBV21-1 | - | TGTGCCAGCAGCACAAGGCGAGAGCGGGGCTCCTACAATGAGCAGTTCTTC | CASSTRRERGSYNEQFF
- | TRBJ2-1 | TRBV18 | - | TGTGCCAGCTCACCTACCACACCCTCAGGTGTAGGGGCGGACTACAATGAGCAGTTCTTC | CASSPTTPSGVGADYNEQFF
TRBD1 | TRBJ1-1 | TRBV2 | - | TGTGCCAGCAACAAAGGGACAGGGGTAGACACTGAAGCTTTCTTT | CASNKGTGVDTEAFF
TRBD1 | TRBJ1-1 | TRBV15 | - | TGTGCCACCAGCAGAGATCCCTTTGACAGGGTCCGTCGGGCTTTCTTT | CATSRDPFDRVRRAFF
TRBD2 | TRBJ2-1 | TRBV7-8 | - | TGTGCCAGCAGCACCTGGACTAGCGGGTCGAACCTCAATGAGCAGTTCTTC | CASSTWTSGSNLNEQFF
- | TRBJ1-2 | TRBV3-1/TRBV3-2 | - | TGTGCCAGCCTCAGGACAGTTTTCTATGGCTACACCTTC | CASLRTVFYGYTF
TRBD1 | TRBJ1-2 | TRBV27 | - | TGTGCCAGCAGTTTAGCGGGACAGGGGTATGGCTACACCTTC | CASSLAGQGYGYTF
TRBD1 | TRBJ2-1 | TRBV12-5 | - | TGTGCTAGTGGTCCGACAGGGTCGACCTACAATGAGCAGTTCTTC | CASGPTGSTYNEQFF
TRBD1 | TRBJ2-7 | TRBV5-1 | - | TGCGCCAGCAGCTTGGCCCCCGCCGGGACAGGGGCCTTTGGGGAGCAGTACTTC | CASSLAPAGTGAFGEQYF
TRBD1 | TRBJ2-3 | TRBV7-2 | - | TGTGCCAGCAACGAAGGGACAGCCACAGATACGCAGTATTTT | CASNEGTATDTQYF
- | TRBJ1-2 | TRBV6-2/TRBV6-3 | once | TGTGCCAGCAGTTATGGGCTGGGCGGCTACACCTTC | CASSYGLGGYTF
- | TRBJ1-2 | TRBV12-3/TRBV12-4 | - | TGTGCCAGCAGTTTGGGGCAAAACTATGGCTACACCTTC | CASSLGQNYGYTF
- | TRBJ1-4 | TRBV4-3 | once | TGCGCCAGCAGCCAAGCGATGCGGGGCGGAGAAACTAATGAAAAACTGTTTTTT | CASSQAMRGGETNEKLFF
- | TRBJ1-1 | TRBV4-3 | - | TGCGCCAGCAGCCAAGATCGGTCAGGGAAGAGTGAAGCTTTCTTT | CASSQDRSGKSEAFF
TRBD1 | TRBJ1-2 | TRBV27 | - | TGTGCCAGCAGGCCGGGACAGGGGGAATATGGCTACACCTTC | CASRPGQGEYGYTF
TRBD2 | TRBJ2-7 | TRBV30 | - | TGTGCCTGGAGTTCGGAAGGGCTAGCGGGGGTACGGGGCGAGCAGTACTTC | CAWSSEGLAGVRGEQYF
- | TRBJ1-1 | TRBV5-1 | once | TGCGCCAGCAGCTGGGGGGGAACGATGAACACTGAAGCTTTCTTT | CASSWGGTMNTEAFF
- | TRBJ2-1 | TRBV18 | - | TGTGCCAGCTCACCGGGGGCCTACTCCTACAATGAGCAGTTCTTC | CASSPGAYSYNEQFF
- | TRBJ2-7 | TRBV5-5 | - | TGTGCCAGCAGCTTGGAACAGACCTACGAGCAGTACTTC | CASSLEQTYEQYF
TRBD1 | TRBJ2-7 | TRBV7-9 | - | TGTGCCAGCAGCCGTGCCCTAGGGACAGTCGGCTCCTACGAGCAGTACTTC | CASSRALGTVGSYEQYF
TRBD2 | TRBJ2-1 | TRBV24-1 | - | TGTGCCACCAGTGATTCCCGAGCGGGGGGGCTGGCTGAGCAGTTCTTC | CATSDSRAGGLAEQFF
TRBD2 | TRBJ2-3 | TRBV9 | - | TGTGCCAGCAGCGTAGTAGCGGGGGGGCAAAATACGCAGTATTTT | CASSVVAGGQNTQYF
TRBD1 | TRBJ2-7 | TRBV11-2 | once | TGTGCCAGCAGCTCTACGACAGGGCAGCTCGAGCAGTACTTC | CASSSTTGQLEQYF
- | TRBJ1-6 | TRBV5-5 | - | TGTGCCAGCAGCGTTAGGAGCTCCTATAATTCACCCCTCCACTTT | CASSVRSSYNSPLHF
TRBD1 | TRBJ1-1 | TRBV4-2 | - | TGTGCCAGCAGCCAAGTACCGGACAGGGCGAACACTGAAGCTTTCTTT | CASSQVPDRANTEAFF
TRBD2 | TRBJ2-3 | TRBV4-2 | - | TGTGCCAGCAGCCAAGGCTTGTCCAGCGGGGGGGCCAAGCGATCGACAGATACGCAGTATTTT | CASSQGLSSGGAKRSTDTQYF
- | TRBJ1-5 | TRBV7-2 | - | TGTGCCAGCAGCTTAGTGTCAGGCATAAATCAGCCCCAGCATTTT | CASSLVSGINQPQHF
TRBD1 | TRBJ2-1 | TRBV6-5 | - | TGTGCCAGCAGTTACCAGGACAGGGGGCGTGAGCAGTTCTTC | CASSYQDRGREQFF
- | TRBJ2-3 | TRBV5-5 | - | TGTGCCAGCAGCTTGGTCGGGGATACGCAGTATTTT | CASSLVGDTQYF
TRBD1 | TRBJ1-2 | TRBV5-1 | - | TGCGCCAGCAGCTTGAAGAGACAGGGACCCATTGGCTACACCTTC | CASSLKRQGPIGYTF